This T cell receptor beta chain emerged from a study of shared clonotypes between healthy human individuals (TCRdb year 2020). Some background on the complete study: The cohort comprised a couple of women and a few men aged 18 to 49 years. For each donor, CD4 naive and CD4 memory were each run on three plates, CD8 naive on two plates, and CD8 memory on one plate. To estimate repertoire size and how much clonotypes are shared between individuals, the study performed deep sequencing of blood TCR repertoires from a handful of healthy adults. Libraries were prepared and TCR repertoires were sequenced by different laboratories using diverse techniques, in order to increase sequencing depth and limit assay-specific biases. Leukapheresis yielded between about 0.94 and 8.9 billion PBMCs per donor. Overall study results and their limits: Compared with non-shared clonotypes, the clonotypes found in all four sorted-subset donors had higher generation probabilities. Sampling was restricted to blood, and TCR repertoires in tissues likely differ from the TCR repertoires found in blood. When a few donors were compared, the shared fraction of clonotypes was about 5.5% for naive CD4, roughly 3.3% for naive CD8, 2.3% for memory CD4, and 0.35% to 0.5% for memory CD8. Even with the large sequencing depth, rarefaction of the sorted-subset datasets indicated that sequencing was incomplete. Pairwise subsampling indicated that sequencing depth was expected to affect the degree of clonotype sharing among donors. Because the study included only a small number of donors, the genetic and exposure-history diversity represented was limited. Naive subsets generally had larger estimated clonotype richness than memory subsets did.

The donors were healthy, HIV-negative adults with no recently reported acute infections or vaccinations. Every donor was a Caucasian adult residing in Nashville, Tennessee, USA. CD4+ T cells were enriched by magnetic negative selection; naive cells were then positively selected on CD45RA, and the negative fraction formed the memory subset. Blood was collected by leukapheresis, and PBMCs were isolated by Ficoll-Histopaque density gradient centrifugation and then cryopreserved in liquid nitrogen vapor phase. Analytical flow cytometry was used to check the purity and quantity of each magnetically sorted T cell population. Each sorted fraction had its genomic DNA isolated and then quantified by UV absorbance on a Nanodrop 2000c. This clone was found once. The clone's antigen remains unknown. No base-level quality is on record; no much larger clone is a single base apart. Using the deep immunoSEQ assay, TCR CDR3 regions were amplified from genomic DNA by multiplex PCR. Extracted genomic DNA from each cell subset was distributed evenly across all wells of several immunoSEQ 96-well plates, and each plate was treated as a replicate. For sorted subsets, around 200 ng genomic DNA, equal to 25,000 to 35,000 T cell genomes, was loaded into each replicate PCR. The purified libraries were quantified using a Qubit 3.0 fluorometer, sized with a Bioanalyzer 2100, and then quantified again using the KAPA Library Quantification kit. Every immunoSEQ 96-well plate was sequenced on a dedicated single-read 150-cycle Illumina NextSeq 550 flow cell. The study's processing was this. Because the immunoSEQ output included only junctional sequences and no quality scores, the filtering could not be the same as the filtering used for full-length reads. Sequences were annotated with PyIR, a Python wrapper for IgBLAST v1.9, using IMGT germline references to assign V/J genes and CDR3. Reads were removed for weak V/J assignments (E-value above 1e-6), missing CDR3, stop codons, out-of-frame junctions, or ambiguous translated residues. V3J clonotypes were defined as sequences sharing an identical inferred V gene, J gene, and CDR3 amino acid sequence. Percentage overlap between repertoires was calculated by dividing the number of shared unique clonotypes by the size of the smaller repertoire. Richness of each repertoire was evaluated using RTK rarefaction, the Chao1 estimator, and Recon v2.1 estimates of unobserved clonotypes. OLGA was used to compute generation probabilities for all TCRbeta clonotypes that the gDNA method yielded from four donors. TCRdb re-hosts the immuneACCESS table, in-frame sequences only. Its copies lack some clones; in the studies checked, an unresolved V gene accounts for under half of them, and the cause for the rest is not known. D and trimming come from the DNA, and the V and J calls and clone size come from that table. In this sample the table shows about 2.3 million clones, just over 90% of which occur a single time. Under 0.45% of the sample is taken by the ten largest.

Sequencing input: naive CD4+ T cells from PBMCs. This specimen's cell subset or site label, interpreted: CD45RA+ positively selected. This receptor was identified in a young man in good health. Some clones in this sample may be carry-over from other donors' samples.

The CDR3: CASHVTTNEKLFF. The bases are TGTGCCAGCCACGTAACAACTAATGAAAAACTGTTTTTT. The rearranged chain carries TRBV19 and TRBJ1-4; the D segment cannot be called with confidence. Taken from cysteine to phenylalanine, the CDR3 has 13 residues. Only CDR3 DNA remains: 39 bases, in frame from the first base. The germline V gene (reference sequence) provides CDR1 LNHDA and CDR2 SQIVND. V drops 9 bases and J drops 0 bases, leaving 8 bases in between. With the portions outside the CDR3 filled from the reference TRBV19 and TRBJ1-4 genes, the complete variable region becomes DGGITQSPKYLFRKEGQNVTLSCEQNLNHDAMYWYRQDPGQGLRLIYYSQIVNDFQKGDIAEGYSVSREKKESFPLTVTSAQKNPTAFYLCASHVTTNEKLFFGSGTQLSVL.